Shown below are 20 T cell receptor beta chains from a single sample sequenced in a study of Graves' ophthalmopathy and Graves' hyperthyroidism. Amplifying from RNA transcripts, the study obtained TCR beta CDR3 regions. Second-round multiplex PCR came after first-round RT-PCR with HTBI primers. TCRdb re-analysed the multiplex PCR reads in MiXCR, keeping a single row per CDR3 protein. The sample carries hundreds of thousands of distinct CDR3 sequences, approximately 22% recorded once. The sequenced sample consisted of peripheral blood. The source is a woman in her late teens or twenties with stable Graves' hyperthyroidism. Some clones in this sample may be carry-over from other donors' samples.

This clonotype was recorded many times. The gene calls are TRBV25-1 and TRBJ2-2, with 9 bases fitting TRBD1. This CDR3 comprises 15 residues. Losses at the gene ends were 8 bases for V and 4 bases for J; bases not matched to a gene: 8. Germline V gives CDR1 MGHDK, CDR2 SYGVNS. CDR3 amino acids: CASGGGTGSTGELFF. CDR3 coding DNA: TGTGCCAGCGGGGGGGGGACAGGGAGCACCGGGGAGCTGTTTTTT.

The chain joins TRBV5-1 to TRBJ1-1; a possible D gene is TRBD1 (5 bases). Trimming left V 3 bases short and J 3 bases short, with 12 bases between. Germline V gene sequence: CDR1 SGHRS, CDR2 YFSETQ. The CDR3 length is 14 residues. CDR3 amino acids: CASSWFGTDTEAFF. The DNA of the CDR3 is TGCGCCAGCAGCTGGTTCGGGACCGACACTGAAGCTTTCTTT.

This clonotype appeared many times. The CDR3 is CASSKDTSGANVLTF. For the CDR3, the DNA is TGTGCCAGCAGTAAGGACACTTCAGGGGCCAACGTCCTGACTTTC. V is TRBV2 and J is TRBJ2-6, with TRBD1 as a possible D gene (5 bases). The CDR3 runs to 15 residues. The germline V and J ends were trimmed by 5 bases and 4 bases, with 12 bases remaining between them. Germline values: CDR1 SNHLY, CDR2 FYNNEI.

Ten or more counts support this clonotype. V is TRBV7-8 and J is TRBJ2-7, with TRBD2 matching over 7 bases. With V trimmed by 1 base and J by 1 base, 7 bases remained unmatched. The CDR3 is 16 residues long. Germline assignment: CDR1 SGHVS and CDR2 FQNEAQ. The CDR3 DNA reads as TGTGCCAGCAGCTTAGGGTTAGCGGGCCTTTCCTACGAGCAGTACTTC. This encodes CASSLGLAGLSYEQYF. Combining the CDR3 with reference TRBV7-8 and TRBJ2-7 gives the whole variable domain GAGVSQSPRYKVAKRGQDVALRCDPISGHVSLFWYQQALGQGPEFLTYFQNEAQLDKSGLPSDRFFAERPEGSVSTLKIQRTQQEDSAVYLCASSLGLAGLSYEQYFGPGTRLTVT.

The V and J genes are TRBV4-2 and TRBJ2-7; 10 nucleotides line up with TRBD2. Germline values: CDR1 LGHNA, CDR2 YNFKEQ. The trim removed 4 bases at V and 4 bases at J, leaving 10 bases unmatched. The CDR3 is 16 amino acids. CDR3 sequence (DNA): TGTGCCAGCAGCCCCCTTGGTGGACTAGCGGAGTACGAGCAGTACTTC. It specifies CASSPLGGLAEYEQYF.

This clonotype was detected many times. This rearrangement joins TRBV7-3 to TRBJ2-5; 14 positions match TRBD2. The CDR3 totals 16 residues. V shed 4 bases and J 5 bases; nucleotides not matched to a gene: 6. The germline CDR1 and CDR2 sequences are SGHTA and FQGTGA. The CDR3 DNA follows: TGTGCCAGCAGCTCCGGGACTAGCGGGAGAAGGGAGACCCAGTACTTC. Translated: CASSSGTSGRRETQYF.

This clonotype was seen ten or more times. The chain joins TRBV7-9 to TRBJ2-2, with 7 bases aligning to TRBD2. The V gene end was trimmed by 7 bases and the J gene end by 6 bases; junction bases not matched to a gene: 2. The CDR3 runs to 12 residues. CDR1 is SEHNR, CDR2 FQNEAQ, per germline (reference sequence). This CDR3 is CASMGGSGELFF. The CDR3, as DNA: TGTGCCAGCATGGGGGGGTCCGGGGAGCTGTTTTTT.

The rearrangement joins TRBV12-3 or TRBV12-4 to TRBJ2-7; either TRBD1 or TRBD2 may supply D (5 bases each). Trimming took off 5 bases at V and 0 bases at J, with 14 bases between the two ends. The CDR3 is 15 residues long. CDR3 DNA sequence: TGTGCCAGCAGTCCACCGGGACGGATCTCCTACGAGCAGTACTTC. This encodes CASSPPGRISYEQYF.

On this clonotype itself: One end of the junction does not line up with germline, which may come from a read error. The chain carries TRBV12-3 or TRBV12-4 and TRBJ1-2; D is uncertain. This CDR3 contains 12 residues. The CDR3 loop reads CASSLDRLAGAF. The CDR3 DNA reads TGTGCCAGCAGTCTCGATAGACTGGCCGGGGCCTTC.

This clonotype was found once. The V and J genes are TRBV2 and TRBJ2-5; D gene uncertain. V lost 9 bases and J 0 bases, leaving 11 bases between the germline ends. The germline V gene has CDR1 SNHLY and CDR2 FYNNEI. This CDR3 comprises 13 residues. The CDR3 protein is CASSRVNQETQYF. The CDR3 coding sequence is TGTGCCAGTAGCCGGGTCAACCAAGAGACCCAGTACTTC.

The CDR3 coding sequence is TGTGCCAGCAGCTCGGAAACCGGGACAGGGCAAGAGACCCAGTACTTC. This codes for CASSSETGTGQETQYF. The rearrangement joins TRBV11-1 to TRBJ2-5; 9 bases align to TRBD1. Germline CDR1 is SGHAT and CDR2 is FQDESV (reference sequence). The V and J ends lost 4 bases and 2 bases, in that order; junction bases with no gene match: 8. The CDR3 totals 16 residues.

This clonotype has just a few counts. The rearrangement uses TRBV28 and TRBJ2-5; either TRBD1 or TRBD2 may fit D (6 bases each). V gave up 4 bases and J gave up 3 bases, with 18 bases separating them. The CDR3 length is 16 residues. CDR1 is MDHEN, CDR2 SYDVKM, per germline. In DNA form, the CDR3 reads TGTGCCAGCAGTTCCCGTGGAGGGGGATATAAAGAGACCCAGTACTTC. Its translation is CASSSRGGGYKETQYF.

This clonotype has at least ten counts. This chain links TRBV18 with TRBJ2-7; 8 bases map to TRBD1. V shed 6 bases and J 2 bases; nucleotides not matched to a gene: 6. Germline values: CDR1 KGHSH, CDR2 LQKENI. This CDR3 is built from 14 residues. The CDR3, as DNA: TGTGCCAGCTCGCCGGACAGGGAGCCCTACGAGCAGTACTTC. Its protein is CASSPDREPYEQYF.

The chain has TRBV11-2 and TRBJ2-6; tentatively, D is TRBD2 (6 bases). This CDR3 has 18 amino acids. V was trimmed by 2 bases and J by 4 bases, leaving 18 bases between them. Germline V lookup: CDR1 SGHAT, CDR2 FQNNGV. The CDR3, as DNA: TGTGCCAGCAGCTTAAAGGACTACGGCCCCGGCGGGGCCAACGTCCTGACTTTC. Encoded protein: CASSLKDYGPGGANVLTF. Filled out from reference TRBV11-2 and TRBJ2-6, the complete variable domain reads EAGVAQSPRYKIIEKRQSVAFWCNPISGHATLYWYQQILGQGPKLLIQFQNNGVVDDSQLPKDRFSAERLKGVDSTLKIQPAKLEDSAVYLCASSLKDYGPGGANVLTFGAGSRLTVL.

This clonotype was counted many times. J is TRBJ1-6 and V is TRBV6-5, with D unresolved. Trimming stripped 2 bases from V and 8 bases from J, with 10 bases between. The length of the CDR3 is 14 residues. The V gene's germline CDR1 is MNHEY and CDR2 SVGAGI. Written as DNA, the CDR3 is TGTGCCAGCAGTTACAGACGGGTTGATTCACCCCTCCACTTT. It specifies CASSYRRVDSPLHF.

This clonotype appeared many times. This chain connects TRBV9 to TRBJ2-6; 7 bases map to TRBD1. CDR3 length: 18 residues. In germline, CDR1 is SGDLS, CDR2 YYNGEE. V gave up 3 bases and J gave up 0 bases; unmatched junction bases: 9. CDR3 in amino acids: CASSGPGQMNSGANVLTF. Here the CDR3 DNA reads TGTGCCAGCAGCGGACCGGGACAGATGAACTCTGGGGCCAACGTCCTGACTTTC.

This clonotype has a count of ten or more. This sequence joins TRBV13 and TRBJ2-5; TRBD1 agrees at 9 bases. CDR1 is PRHDT, CDR2 FYEKMQ, per germline (reference sequence). V was pared by 4 bases and J by 4 bases, with 7 bases of the junction left unmatched. CDR3 length equals 15 residues. In nucleotides, the CDR3 is TGTGCCAGCAGCTCTACAGCGGACAGGGGAGAGACCCAGTACTTC. This translates into CASSSTADRGETQYF.

This clonotype has a handful of counts. V is TRBV18 and J is TRBJ2-5, with unresolved D. This CDR3 spans 13 amino acids. CDR1 is KGHSH, CDR2 LQKENI, per germline. V lost 3 bases and J lost 5, with 10 bases in between. In DNA, the CDR3 is TGTGCCAGCTCACCTGGGGTGGTGGAGACCCAGTACTTC. It yields the protein CASSPGVVETQYF.

This clonotype was picked up a small number of times. The chain employs TRBV24-1 and TRBJ1-1; possibly TRBD1 for D (5 bases). V was cut by 9 bases and J by 5 bases, with 15 bases left in between. Per germline, CDR1 KGHDR and CDR2 SFDVKD. The CDR3 is made up of 13 amino acids. CDR3 coding DNA: TGTGCCACCCGTCACCCGGGGGGGACTGAAGCTTTCTTT. Translated: CATRHPGGTEAFF.

This clonotype was counted only a few times. J is TRBJ1-5 and V is TRBV27, with 8 bases that match TRBD1. The CDR3 runs 16 residues. V lost 4 bases, J lost 4 bases, and 9 bases stayed unmatched. Germline CDR1 and CDR2: MNHEY and SMNVEV (reference sequence). The CDR3 DNA follows: TGTGCCAGCAGTTCACCACGGACAGGGCGAAATCAGCCCCAGCATTTT. It is translated as CASSSPRTGRNQPQHF.